These 8 T cell receptor beta chains came from one sample sequenced in a study of OX40 agonist ivuxolimab in advanced cancers. Assay used: immunoSEQ multiplex PCR; TCRdb lists only in-frame clones, some missing. The repertoire holds tens of thousands of clones, around nine tenths seen once, with approximately 1.6% in the top ten. The source was CD4+ or CD8+ T cells sorted from blood, collected in a trial of the OX40 agonist ivuxolimab. The receptors here all came from an adult with an advanced solid tumor such as melanoma, head and neck, liver or kidney cancer.

This chain connects TRBV9 to TRBJ2-1; D tentatively reads TRBD1 or TRBD2 (5 bases each). Deletions cut 0 bases from V and 5 bases from J, with 9 bases between. The V gene's germline CDR1 is SGDLS and CDR2 YYNGEE. This CDR3 has 14 residues. CDR3 DNA: TGTGCCAGCAGCGTAGCGGGGCATAACAATGAGCAGTTCTTC. This gives the protein CASSVAGHNNEQFF. Supplemented by reference TRBV9 and TRBJ2-1, the full variable domain reads DSGVTQTPKHLITATGQRVTLRCSPRSGDLSVYWYQQSLDQGLQFLIQYYNGEERAKGNILERFSAQQFPDLHSELNLSSLELGDSALYFCASSVAGHNNEQFFGPGTRLTVL.

The chain is built from TRBV28 and TRBJ1-1, with D maybe TRBD1 (6 bases). The V end was cut by 8 bases, the J end by 4 bases, with 17 bases between. Germline assignment: CDR1 MDHEN and CDR2 SYDVKM. CDR3 length: 14 amino acids. The CDR3 here is CASLWGRGSTEAFF. The CDR3 nucleotides are TGTGCCAGCCTTTGGGGGCGGGGGTCCACTGAAGCTTTCTTT.

The chain links TRBV23-1 to TRBJ1-1; D call uncertain. TRBV23-1 is classed as an ORF, of uncertain function. This CDR3 is built from 15 residues. Trimming removed 0 bases from V and 0 bases from J, with 8 bases in between. CDR3 sequence (DNA): TGCGCCAGCAGTCAATCATCGGCTATGAACACTGAAGCTTTCTTT. This gives the protein CASSQSSAMNTEAFF.

This chain joins TRBV25-1 and TRBJ1-1; D not certain. The CDR3 consists of 13 residues. Trimming took off 7 bases at V and 2 bases at J, with 11 bases between the two ends. CDR1 is MGHDK and CDR2 is SYGVNS in the germline V gene. CDR3 coding DNA: TGTGCCAGCACTGGTAATATTAACACTGAAGCTTTCTTT. Protein product: CASTGNINTEAFF.

The chain joins TRBV2 to TRBJ2-5; 7 bases agree with TRBD2. The V gene end was trimmed by 2 bases and the J gene end by 4 bases; junction bases not matched to a gene: 1. The CDR3 spans 13 residues. The germline V gene encodes CDR1 SNHLY and CDR2 FYNNEI. In DNA, the CDR3 is TGTGCCAGCAGTGAAAGCGGGGTAGAGACCCAGTACTTC. Protein product: CASSESGVETQYF. The full variable domain, with the rest looked up from reference TRBV2 and TRBJ2-5, is EPEVTQTPSHQVTQMGQEVILRCVPISNHLYFYWYRQILGQKVEFLVSFYNNEISEKSEIFDDQFSVERPDGSNFTLKIRSTKLEDSAMYFCASSESGVETQYFGPGTRLLVL.

V is TRBV11-2 and J is TRBJ2-3; D call uncertain. This CDR3 is 14 amino acids long. Germline V lookup: CDR1 SGHAT, CDR2 FQNNGV. The germline V and J ends were trimmed by 3 bases and 2 bases, with 9 bases remaining between them. The CDR3 coding sequence is TGTGCCAGCAGCTTCAACAGCGTCACAGATACGCAGTATTTT. It yields the protein CASSFNSVTDTQYF.

This clone was found a few times. Here the CDR3 reads CASRGISGANVLTF. CDR3 coding DNA: TGTGCCAGCAGGGGCATCTCTGGGGCCAACGTCCTGACTTTC. J is TRBJ2-6 and V is TRBV2; unclear D gene. Germline CDR1 and CDR2: SNHLY and FYNNEI. V shed 6 bases and J shed 0 bases, with 6 bases lying between them. The CDR3 has 14 amino acids. Complete variable domain (other parts from reference TRBV2 and TRBJ2-6): EPEVTQTPSHQVTQMGQEVILRCVPISNHLYFYWYRQILGQKVEFLVSFYNNEISEKSEIFDDQFSVERPDGSNFTLKIRSTKLEDSAMYFCASRGISGANVLTFGAGSRLTVL.

The chain combines TRBV21-1 with TRBJ2-5; TRBD2, the table's D call, was not compared with the DNA. TRBV21-1 represents a pseudogene. This CDR3 contains 15 residues. This CDR3 reads CASSKGEADQETQYF. CDR3 sequence (DNA): TGTGCCAGCAGCAAAGGTGAGGCAGACCAAGAGACCCAGTACTTC.